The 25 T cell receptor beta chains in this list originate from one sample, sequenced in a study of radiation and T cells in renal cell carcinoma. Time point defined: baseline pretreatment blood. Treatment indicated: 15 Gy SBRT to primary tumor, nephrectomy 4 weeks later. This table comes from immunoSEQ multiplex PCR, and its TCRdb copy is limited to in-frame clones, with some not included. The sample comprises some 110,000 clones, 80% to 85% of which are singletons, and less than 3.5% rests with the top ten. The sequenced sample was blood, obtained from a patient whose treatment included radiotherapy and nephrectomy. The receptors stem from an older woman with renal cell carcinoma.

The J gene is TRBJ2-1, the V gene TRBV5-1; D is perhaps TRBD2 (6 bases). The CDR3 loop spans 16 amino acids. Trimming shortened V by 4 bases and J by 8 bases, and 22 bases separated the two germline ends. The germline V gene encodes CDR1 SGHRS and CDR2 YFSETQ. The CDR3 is CASSLPRGTPNDEQFF. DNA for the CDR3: TGCGCCAGCAGCCTGCCTCGGGGGACTCCCAACGATGAGCAGTTCTTC.

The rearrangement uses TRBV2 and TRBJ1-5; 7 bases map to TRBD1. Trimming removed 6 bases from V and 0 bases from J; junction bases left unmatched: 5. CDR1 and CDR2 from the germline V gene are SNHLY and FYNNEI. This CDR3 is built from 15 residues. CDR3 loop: CASSGTVDSNQPQHF. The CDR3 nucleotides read TGTGCCAGCAGCGGGACAGTAGATAGCAATCAGCCCCAGCATTTT.

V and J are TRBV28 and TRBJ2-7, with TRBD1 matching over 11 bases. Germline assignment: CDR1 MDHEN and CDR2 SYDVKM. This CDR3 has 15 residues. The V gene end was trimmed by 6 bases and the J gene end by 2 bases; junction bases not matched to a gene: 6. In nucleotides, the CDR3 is TGTGCCAGCAGCTCGGGACAGGGGGTCCCCTACGAGCAGTACTTC. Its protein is CASSSGQGVPYEQYF.

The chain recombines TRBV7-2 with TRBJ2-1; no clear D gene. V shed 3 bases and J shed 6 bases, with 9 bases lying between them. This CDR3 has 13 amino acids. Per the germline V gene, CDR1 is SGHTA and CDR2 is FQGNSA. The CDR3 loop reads CASSFLGFNEQFF. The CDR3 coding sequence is TGTGCCAGCAGCTTCCTGGGGTTCAATGAGCAGTTCTTC.

The CDR3 DNA reads as TGCGCCAGCAGGCCCGGGACAGGGTCCTTTATAGGCACAGATACGCAGTATTTT. Protein product: CASRPGTGSFIGTDTQYF. The chain uses TRBV5-1 and TRBJ2-3; 9 nucleotides match TRBD1. V lost 5 bases and J lost 1; bases outside the gene matches: 14. This CDR3 contains 18 residues. Germline CDR1 is SGHRS and CDR2 is YFSETQ. The entire variable domain, with the rest obtained from reference TRBV5-1 and TRBJ2-3, is as follows: KAGVTQTPRYLIKTRGQQVTLSCSPISGHRSVSWYQQTPGQGLQFLFEYFSETQRNKGNFPGRFSGRQFSNSRSEMNVSTLELGDSALYLCASRPGTGSFIGTDTQYFGPGTRLTVL.

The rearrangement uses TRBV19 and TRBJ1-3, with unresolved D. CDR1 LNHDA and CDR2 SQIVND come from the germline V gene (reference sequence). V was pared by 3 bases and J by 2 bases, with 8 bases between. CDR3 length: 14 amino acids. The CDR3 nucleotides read TGTGCCAGTAGTATCCTGGGCACTGGAAACACCATATATTTT. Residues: CASSILGTGNTIYF.

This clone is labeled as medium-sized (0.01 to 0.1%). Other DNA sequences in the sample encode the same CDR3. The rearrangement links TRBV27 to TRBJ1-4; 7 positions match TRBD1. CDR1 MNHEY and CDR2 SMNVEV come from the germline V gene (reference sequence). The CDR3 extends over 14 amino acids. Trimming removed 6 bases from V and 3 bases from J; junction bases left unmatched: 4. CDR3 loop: CASSRDRPNEKLFF. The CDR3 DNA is TGTGCCAGCAGCCGGGACAGACCTAATGAAAAACTGTTTTTT. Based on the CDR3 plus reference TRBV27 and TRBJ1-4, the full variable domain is EAQVTQNPRYLITVTGKKLTVTCSQNMNHEYMSWYRQDPGLGLRQIYYSMNVEVTDKGDVPEGYKVSRKEKRNFPLILESPSPNQTSLYFCASSRDRPNEKLFFGSGTQLSVL.

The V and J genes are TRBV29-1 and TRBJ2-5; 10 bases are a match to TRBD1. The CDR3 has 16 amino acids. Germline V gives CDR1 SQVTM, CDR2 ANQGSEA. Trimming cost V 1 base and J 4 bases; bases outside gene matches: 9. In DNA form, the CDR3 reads TGCAGCGTTGAAGTGAGTGGGACAGGGGTTTCAGAGACCCAGTACTTC. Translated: CSVEVSGTGVSETQYF.

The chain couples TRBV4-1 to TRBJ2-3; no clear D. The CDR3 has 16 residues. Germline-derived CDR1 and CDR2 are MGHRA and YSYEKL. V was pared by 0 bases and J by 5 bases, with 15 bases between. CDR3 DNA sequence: TGCGCCAGCAGCCAAGATCCCGATCCTTTTGTAGATACGCAGTATTTT. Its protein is CASSQDPDPFVDTQYF.

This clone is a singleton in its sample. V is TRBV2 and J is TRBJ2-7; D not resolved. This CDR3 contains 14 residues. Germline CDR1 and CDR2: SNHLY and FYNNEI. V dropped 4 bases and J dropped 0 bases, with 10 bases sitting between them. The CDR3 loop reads CASSGRTYSYEQYF. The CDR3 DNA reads TGTGCCAGCAGTGGACGGACCTACTCCTACGAGCAGTACTTC.

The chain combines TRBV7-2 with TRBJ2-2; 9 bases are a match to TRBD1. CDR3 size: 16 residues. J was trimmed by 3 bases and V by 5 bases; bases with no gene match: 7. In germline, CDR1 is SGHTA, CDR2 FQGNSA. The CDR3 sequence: CASSNPTGGDTGELFF. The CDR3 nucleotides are TGTGCCAGCAGCAACCCGACAGGGGGTGACACCGGGGAGCTGTTTTTT.

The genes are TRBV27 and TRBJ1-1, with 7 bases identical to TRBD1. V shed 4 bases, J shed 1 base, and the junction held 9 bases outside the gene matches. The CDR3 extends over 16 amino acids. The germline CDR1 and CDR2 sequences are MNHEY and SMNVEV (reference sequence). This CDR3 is CASSSTPGQRNTEAFF. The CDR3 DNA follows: TGTGCCAGCAGTTCGACGCCGGGACAGAGGAACACTGAAGCTTTCTTT.

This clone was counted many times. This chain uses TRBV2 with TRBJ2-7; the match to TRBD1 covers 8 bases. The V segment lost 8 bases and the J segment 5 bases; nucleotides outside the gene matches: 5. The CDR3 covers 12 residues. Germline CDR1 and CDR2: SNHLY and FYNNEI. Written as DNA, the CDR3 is TGTGCCAGCGGGGACAGGTGGGACGAGCAGTACTTC. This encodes CASGDRWDEQYF.

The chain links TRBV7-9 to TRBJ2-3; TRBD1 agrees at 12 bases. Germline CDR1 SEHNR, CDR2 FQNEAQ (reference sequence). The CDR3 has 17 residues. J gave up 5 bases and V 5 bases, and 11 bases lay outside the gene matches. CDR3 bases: TGTGCCAGCAGCCCGTTACCGGGACAGGGGGCGATAGATACGCAGTATTTT. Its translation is CASSPLPGQGAIDTQYF.

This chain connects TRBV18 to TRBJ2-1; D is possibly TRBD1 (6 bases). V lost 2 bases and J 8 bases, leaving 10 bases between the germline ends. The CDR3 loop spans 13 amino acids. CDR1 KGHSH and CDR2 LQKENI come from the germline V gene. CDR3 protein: CASSPGGGDEQFF. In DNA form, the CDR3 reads TGTGCCAGCTCACCAGGGGGCGGAGATGAGCAGTTCTTC.

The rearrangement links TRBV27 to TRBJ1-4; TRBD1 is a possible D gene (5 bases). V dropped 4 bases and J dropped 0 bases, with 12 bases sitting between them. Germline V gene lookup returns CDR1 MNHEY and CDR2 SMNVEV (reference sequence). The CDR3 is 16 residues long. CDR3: CASSYRGFPTNEKLFF. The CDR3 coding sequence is TGTGCCAGCAGTTATCGGGGGTTTCCAACTAATGAAAAACTGTTTTTT.

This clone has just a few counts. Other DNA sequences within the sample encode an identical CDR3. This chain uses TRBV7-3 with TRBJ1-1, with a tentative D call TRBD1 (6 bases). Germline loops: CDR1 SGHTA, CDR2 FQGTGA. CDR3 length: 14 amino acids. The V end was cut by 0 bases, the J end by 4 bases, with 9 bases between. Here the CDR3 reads CASSLTGGGTEAFF. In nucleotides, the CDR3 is TGTGCCAGCAGCTTAACAGGGGGAGGCACTGAAGCTTTCTTT.

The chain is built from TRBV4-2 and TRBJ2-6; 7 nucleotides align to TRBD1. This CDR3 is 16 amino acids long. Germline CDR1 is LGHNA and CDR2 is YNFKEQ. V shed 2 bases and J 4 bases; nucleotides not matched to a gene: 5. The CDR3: CASSQHRGSGANVLTF. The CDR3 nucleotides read TGTGCCAGCAGCCAACACAGGGGTTCCGGGGCCAACGTCCTGACTTTC.

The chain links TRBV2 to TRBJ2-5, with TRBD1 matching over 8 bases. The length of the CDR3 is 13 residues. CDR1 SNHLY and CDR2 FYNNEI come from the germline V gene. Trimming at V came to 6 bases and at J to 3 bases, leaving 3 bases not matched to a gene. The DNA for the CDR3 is TGTGCCAGCAGAGGGACAGGAGAAGAGACCCAGTACTTC. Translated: CASRGTGEETQYF.

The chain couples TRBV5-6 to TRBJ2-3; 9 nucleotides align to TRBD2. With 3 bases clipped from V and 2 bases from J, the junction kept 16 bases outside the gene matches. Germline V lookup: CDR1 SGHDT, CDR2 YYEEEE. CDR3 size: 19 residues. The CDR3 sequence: CASSYPASGEKPLTDTQYF. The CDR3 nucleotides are TGTGCCAGCAGCTATCCGGCTAGCGGGGAAAAGCCCCTCACAGATACGCAGTATTTT.

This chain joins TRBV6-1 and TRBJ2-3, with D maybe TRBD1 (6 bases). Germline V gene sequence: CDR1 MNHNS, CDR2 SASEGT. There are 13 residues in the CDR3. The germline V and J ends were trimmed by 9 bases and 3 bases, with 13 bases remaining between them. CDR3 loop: CASKPQGTDTQYF. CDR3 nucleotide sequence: TGTGCCAGTAAACCTCAGGGGACAGATACGCAGTATTTT.

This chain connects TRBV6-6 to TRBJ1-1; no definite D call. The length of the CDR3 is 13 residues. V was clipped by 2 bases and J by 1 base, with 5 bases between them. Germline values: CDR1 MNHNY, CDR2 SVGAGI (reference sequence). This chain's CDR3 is CASSYLTNTEAFF. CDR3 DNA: TGTGCCAGCAGTTACCTCACGAACACTGAAGCTTTCTTT.

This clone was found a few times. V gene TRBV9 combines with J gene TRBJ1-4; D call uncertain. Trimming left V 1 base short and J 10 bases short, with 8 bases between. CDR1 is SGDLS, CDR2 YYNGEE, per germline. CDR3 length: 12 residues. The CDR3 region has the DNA TGTGCCAGCAGCGTAAGTGGAGGAAAACTGTTTTTT. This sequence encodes CASSVSGGKLFF.

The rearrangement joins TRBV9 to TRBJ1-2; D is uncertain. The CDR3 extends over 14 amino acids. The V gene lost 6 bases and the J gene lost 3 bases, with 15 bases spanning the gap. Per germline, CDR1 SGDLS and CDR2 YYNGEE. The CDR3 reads CASTPVVDDYGYTF. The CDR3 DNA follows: TGTGCCAGCACCCCGGTGGTGGACGACTATGGCTACACCTTC.

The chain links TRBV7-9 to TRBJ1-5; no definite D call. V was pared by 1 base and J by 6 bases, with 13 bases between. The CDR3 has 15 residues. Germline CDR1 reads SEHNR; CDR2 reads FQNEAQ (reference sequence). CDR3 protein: CASSLESDPGQPQHF. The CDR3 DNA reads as TGTGCCAGCAGCTTAGAATCCGATCCAGGTCAGCCCCAGCATTTT.